This T cell receptor beta chain is from a study of blood T cell repertoires in COVID-19 (TCRdb year 2020). The study in broad terms: The collaborator samples originated in the United States, Italy and Spain and spanned the acute and convalescent phases of COVID-19. The prospective study material was composed of cDNA or gDNA derived from T cells, B-cell-depleted T cells, or PBMCs. Subjects who had been exposed to COVID-19, were actively infected with it, or had recovered from it provided the deeply sampled blood TCRbeta repertoires that made up the dataset. The repertoires were released in a freely available public database intended as a resource for research on the immune response to SARS-CoV-2. Samples came from the ongoing ImmuneRACE study (first 160 participants) plus 1,254 subjects from 6 global collaborators. Nearly every sample came with metadata listing a de-identified subject ID, COVID-19 status, age in years and sex. Where available, HLA class I and class II types were taken from metadata supplied by the sample provider and were not determined by assay-based typing.

TCRbeta CDR3 regions were amplified from genomic DNA by means of the immunoSEQ Assay, a bias-controlled multiplex PCR. Per the original workflow: The number of nucleated cells in each sample was estimated from the amplification of reference gene primers within the assay. To quantify the absolute abundance of each unique TCRbeta CDR3 rearrangement, sequence reads were collapsed and filtered. For each sample, productive Simpson clonality was calculated as the square root of Simpson's diversity index over productive rearrangements. TCRdb mirrors the immuneACCESS table, restricted to in-frame sequences. Some clones are absent from its copies; in checked studies, under half trace to an unresolved V gene, and the reason for the others is unknown. V and J calls and clone size are as listed in that table; D and trimming were resolved from the DNA. For this sample the table gives over 600,000 clones, of which about 90% were detected only once. More than 0.25% of the sample rests with the top ten.

The full study reports these points: Clinical and demographic metadata were provided uncurated, with the amount varying by source and participant.

The collaborating institutions used their own protocols to collect whole blood in K2EDTA tubes. For TCRbeta analysis, collaborators shipped samples as frozen whole blood, isolated PBMCs, or DNA extracted from either of those sample types. This clone was seen just once. No antigen is known for it. Base qualities are not recorded, but no much larger clone differs from it by a single base. The CDR3 goes from the cysteine to the phenylalanine over 19 residues. Only the CDR3 DNA stays, 57 bases, in frame from base 1. The germline V gene (reference sequence) yields GTSNPN for CDR1 and SVGIG for CDR2. Trimming takes 0 bases off V and 1 base off J; junction bases not matched to a gene: 13.

This receptor was obtained from a woman under 30 with acute or convalescent COVID-19. Sequenced: peripheral blood. The chain is made from TRBV30 and TRBJ2-2, with 8 bases aligning to TRBD1. The CDR3 region has the sequence CAWSVFEQGVSWNTGELFF. The DNA sequence is as follows: TGTGCCTGGAGTGTATTCGAACAGGGGGTATCCTGGAACACCGGGGAGCTGTTTTTT.